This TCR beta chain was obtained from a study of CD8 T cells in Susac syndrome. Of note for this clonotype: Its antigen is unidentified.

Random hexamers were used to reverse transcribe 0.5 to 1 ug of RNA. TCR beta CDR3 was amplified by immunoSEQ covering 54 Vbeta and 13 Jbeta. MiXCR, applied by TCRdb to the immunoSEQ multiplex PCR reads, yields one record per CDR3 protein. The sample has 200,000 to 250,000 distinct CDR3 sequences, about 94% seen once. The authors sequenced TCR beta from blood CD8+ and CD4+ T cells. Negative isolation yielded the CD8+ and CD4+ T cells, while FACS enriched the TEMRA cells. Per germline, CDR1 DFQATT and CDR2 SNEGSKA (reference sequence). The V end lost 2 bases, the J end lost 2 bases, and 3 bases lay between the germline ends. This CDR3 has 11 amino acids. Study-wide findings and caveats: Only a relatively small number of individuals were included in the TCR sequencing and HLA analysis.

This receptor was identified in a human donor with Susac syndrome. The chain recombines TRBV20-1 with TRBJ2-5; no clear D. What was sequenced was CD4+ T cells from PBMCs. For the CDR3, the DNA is TGCAGTGCTAGACAGCAAGAGACCCAGTACTTC. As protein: CSARQQETQYF.